A selection of T cell receptor beta chains follows, all from one sample in a study of T cell repertoires in cytomegalovirus infection. TCRdb re-called the reads through MiXCR, storing one row per CDR3 protein. The data contain around 490,000 distinct CDR3 sequences, more than 20% of them singletons. The sequenced material came from PBMCs. These receptor sequences come from a human donor in good health (CMV status not recorded). Some clones in this sample may be carry-over from other donors' samples. The CDR3 runs from the conserved cysteine through the conserved F or W. D genes are given only for firm matches. A row's size may be missing; if present it is once, few, many or a size class.

- TRBD2 TRBJ2-2 TRBV2 CASRAGGPPSGELFF TGTGCCAGCAGGGCGGGAGGGCCTCCCTCCGGGGAGCTGTTTTTT
- - TRBJ1-2 TRBV18 CASSPPGDYGYTF TGTGCCAGCTCACCACCCGGGGACTATGGCTACACCTTC
- - TRBJ2-1 TRBV19 CASSIVRANPSSYNEQFF TGTGCCAGTAGTATAGTACGGGCAAACCCTAGCTCCTACAATGAGCAGTTCTTC
few - TRBJ1-1 TRBV19 CASIWGTEAFF TGTGCCAGTATTTGGGGGACTGAAGCTTTCTTT
- TRBD1 TRBJ2-6 TRBV18 CASSNTGDGANVLTF TGTGCCAGCTCAAATACAGGGGACGGGGCCAACGTCCTGACTTTC
- TRBD2 TRBJ2-1 TRBV3-1 CASSLPGLVKDF TGTGCCAGCAGCCTCCCGGGACTAGTGAAAGACTTC
- TRBD2 TRBJ2-2 TRBV11-2 CASSQIAGGSGELFF TGTGCCAGCAGCCAAATAGCGGGAGGGTCCGGGGAGCTGTTTTTT
- - TRBJ1-6 TRBV6-5 CASSYSASAGSPLHF TGTGCCAGCAGTTACTCGGCCTCAGCGGGTTCACCCCTCCACTTT
- - TRBJ2-7 TRBV5-1 CASSLGGPNGEQYF TGCGCCAGCAGCTTGGGGGGCCCCAATGGCGAGCAGTACTTC
- TRBD2 TRBJ2-3 TRBV12-3/TRBV12-4 CASTILAGGPSSQYF TGTGCCAGCACCATCCTAGCGGGAGGACCCTCTTCGCAGTATTTT
- - TRBJ2-6 TRBV20-1 CSARPVQGYSGANVLTF TGCAGTGCTAGACCCGTTCAGGGGTACTCTGGGGCCAACGTCCTGACTTTC
few - TRBJ2-3 TRBV4-2 CASSPPGGATDTQYF TGTGCCAGCAGCCCCCCAGGGGGGGCCACAGATACGCAGTATTTT
- TRBD1 TRBJ1-2 TRBV4-1 CASSPQDRSYGYTF TGCGCCAGCAGCCCCCAGGACAGGAGCTATGGCTACACCTTC
- TRBD1 TRBJ1-6 TRBV30 CAWRGQNSPLHF TGTGCCTGGAGGGGACAGAATTCACCCCTCCACTTT
- - TRBJ2-1 TRBV11-3 CASSLDPPAVDRNEQFF TGTGCCAGCAGCTTAGATCCCCCAGCTGTAGATCGGAATGAGCAGTTCTTC
- TRBD1 TRBJ1-5 TRBV29-1 CSAATGMDQPQHF TGCAGCGCAGCGACAGGGATGGATCAGCCCCAGCATTTT
- - TRBJ1-1 TRBV15 CATSRPKEMRSYVAEAFF TGTGCCACCAGCAGACCGAAAGAAATGAGAAGCTATGTAGCTGAAGCTTTCTTT
few - TRBJ2-4 TRBV7-2 CASSPTRADIQYF TGTGCCAGCAGCCCTACGCGAGCTGACATTCAGTACTTC
few - TRBJ2-2 TRBV5-4 CASSPSIGELFF TGTGCCAGCAGCCCCAGTATTGGGGAGCTGTTTTTT
few TRBD2 TRBJ2-2 TRBV6-1 CASSALAGVTGELFF TGTGCCAGCAGTGCACTAGCGGGAGTCACCGGGGAGCTGTTTTTT
- - TRBJ2-3 TRBV29-1 CSASRDTRDGTQYF TGCAGCGCAAGTCGGGACACCCGGGATGGTACGCAGTATTTT
few TRBD2 TRBJ2-3 TRBV12-3/TRBV12-4 CAREREGWNTQYF TGTGCCAGAGAGCGGGAGGGCTGGAATACGCAGTATTTT
- - TRBJ2-6 TRBV24-1 CATSGPGRNTSGANVLTF TGTGCCACCAGTGGCCCAGGGAGGAACACCTCTGGGGCCAACGTCCTGACTTTC
many - TRBJ1-2 TRBV7-2 CASSLEPDNPYGYTF TGTGCCAGCAGCTTAGAACCAGACAACCCCTATGGCTACACCTTC
- TRBD2 TRBJ2-1 TRBV7-2 CASSLGLAGAIGQFF TGTGCCAGCAGCCTAGGACTAGCGGGAGCAATTGGGCAGTTCTTC
- TRBD1 TRBJ1-5 TRBV7-9 CASALTGANQPQHF TGTGCCAGTGCACTTACAGGGGCCAATCAGCCCCAGCATTTT
few TRBD1 TRBJ1-1 TRBV6-2/TRBV6-3 CASSYGQGTEAFF TGTGCCAGCAGTTACGGACAGGGGACTGAAGCTTTCTTT
- - TRBJ1-1 TRBV12-3/TRBV12-4 CASSFWEGRNTEAFF TGTGCCAGCAGTTTTTGGGAAGGGCGGAACACTGAAGCTTTCTTT
few TRBD2 TRBJ2-3 TRBV7-9 CASTNPLAKAGGGDTQYF TGTGCCAGCACCAACCCCTTGGCCAAAGCGGGAGGCGGTGATACGCAGTATTTT
- - TRBJ1-5 TRBV4-1 CASSQEVTRLEQPQHF TGCGCCAGCAGCCAAGAGGTCACGAGGTTGGAGCAGCCCCAGCATTTT
few TRBD2 TRBJ2-5 TRBV4-1 CASSQGLARETQYF TGCGCCAGCAGCCAAGGACTAGCGAGGGAGACCCAGTACTTC
- - TRBJ2-7 TRBV6-5 CASSSRSSHLTYEQYF TGTGCCAGCAGTTCCCGATCCTCACACCTTACCTACGAGCAGTACTTC
- - TRBJ2-3 TRBV7-9 CASSLQLVDTDTQYF TGTGCCAGCAGCCTCCAGCTAGTCGACACAGATACGCAGTATTTT
few - TRBJ1-1 TRBV5-1 CASSLRTGKNTEAFF TGCGCCAGCAGCTTAAGAACCGGGAAGAACACTGAAGCTTTCTTT
few TRBD1 TRBJ2-1 TRBV7-9 CASYDRGSYEQFF TGTGCCAGCTACGACAGGGGGAGCTATGAGCAGTTCTTC
few - TRBJ1-4 TRBV7-2 CASSSWGQGEKLFF TGTGCCAGCAGCTCTTGGGGGCAGGGTGAAAAACTGTTTTTT
few TRBD2 TRBJ2-1 TRBV2 CASSSVSGPPTYNEQFF TGTGCCAGCAGTTCGGTTAGCGGGCCTCCCACCTACAATGAGCAGTTCTTC
many - TRBJ1-2 TRBV7-8 CASSLAETTLHYGYTF TGTGCCAGCAGCTTAGCGGAGACAACCCTTCACTATGGCTACACCTTC
- - TRBJ1-1 TRBV20-1 CSARVGSNLISRTEAFF TGCAGTGCTAGAGTGGGCAGCAACTTAATCAGCCGAACTGAAGCTTTCTTT
- - TRBJ1-5 TRBV6-5 CASSLRGRGPQHF TGTGCCAGCAGCCTCAGAGGGAGAGGGCCCCAGCATTTT
- TRBD2 TRBJ2-1 TRBV3-1 CASSQDTASGHNEQFF TGTGCCAGCAGCCAAGACACGGCTAGCGGGCACAATGAGCAGTTCTTC
many - TRBJ1-6 TRBV11-2 CASRFSPGMGSPLHF TGTGCCAGCAGGTTCTCCCCAGGGATGGGGTCACCCCTCCACTTT
- - TRBJ1-4 TRBV6-6 CASSYSTAEEKLFF TGTGCCAGCAGTTATTCGACGGCGGAGGAAAAACTGTTTTTT
- TRBD2 TRBJ2-5 TRBV10-3 CAISPLAEETQYF TGTGCCATCAGTCCTCTAGCGGAAGAGACCCAGTACTTC
once - TRBJ1-2 TRBV25-1 CASSHTIAGDYGYTF TGTGCCAGCAGTCACACCATCGCAGGGGACTATGGCTACACCTTC
many TRBD2 TRBJ2-2 TRBV7-8 CASSIAGSTGELFF TGTGCCAGCAGCATAGCGGGGAGCACCGGGGAGCTGTTTTTT
- TRBD2 TRBJ2-3 TRBV7-9 CASSLARAGGPRRSDTQYF TGTGCCAGCAGCTTAGCGCGAGCGGGAGGGCCGCGTCGTTCGGATACGCAGTATTTT